The sequence of this T cell receptor beta chain was determined in a study of blood T cell repertoires in COVID-19. There are a few counts of this clone. Profiling relied on immunoSEQ multiplex PCR, and the TCRdb table lists in-frame clones only, not all of them. The sample records 43,000 or so clones, 87% being singletons. Trimming pared 2 bases from V and 8 bases from J, leaving 12 bases between. CDR3 length: 13 amino acids. The sequencing sample was made of peripheral blood. V gene TRBV12-3 or TRBV12-4 combines with J gene TRBJ1-2, with D possibly matching TRBD1 (5 bases). The receptor was derived from a man in his 60s with active COVID-19. DNA for the CDR3: TGTGCCAGCAGTTTATGGGGGGGTAAGGGCTACACCTTC. Translation: CASSLWGGKGYTF.